A single sample gave rise to the 6 T cell receptor beta chains below, sequenced in a study of T cell clonality in common variable immunodeficiency. Generated by immunoSEQ multiplex PCR, the TCRdb table keeps only in-frame clones and is missing some. Recorded here are about 32,000 clones, none singletons. Sequenced: peripheral blood mononuclear cells. These receptors were obtained from a person aged 18 to 69 in good health.

There are many counts of this clone. This may stem from a read error, because a much larger clone lies one nucleotide away. The read terminates 3 residues before the CDR3 end, so the remaining end is supplied by the germline J gene. The chain couples TRBV5-6 to TRBJ2-2, with a weak D call TRBD1 (5 bases). The CDR3 consists of 15 residues. CDR1 is SGHDT and CDR2 is YYEEEE in the germline V gene. CDR3 loop: CASSLGGSGANVLFF. The sequenced CDR3 bases are TGTGCCAGCAGCTTGGGAGGCTCTGGGGCCAACGTG.

In its sample, this clone was seen many times. Read data end 3 residues before the CDR3 end; the end is taken from the germline J gene. This chain links TRBV20-1 with TRBJ2-3, with 9 bases that match TRBD2. The CDR3 runs to 16 residues. Germline V gene data show CDR1 as DFQATT and CDR2 as SNEGSKA (reference sequence). The V and J ends lost 1 base and 1 base, in that order; junction bases with no gene match: 6. The part of the CDR3 DNA that was read is TGCAGTGCTAGAGCGCGGGGGGGGTTCCGCACAGATACG. It yields the protein CSARARGGFRTDT. The CDR3, in full, reads CSARARGGFRTDTQYF.

The sample holds a few counts of this clone. The read ends 3 residues early relative to the CDR3; the germline J gene fills the gap. V usage is TRBV18 and J usage is TRBJ1-5; D gene unclear. V was cut by 4 bases and J by 4 bases, with 17 bases left in between. The CDR3 totals 16 residues. CDR1 and CDR2 (germline): KGHSH, LQKENI. CDR3 DNA (partial): TGTGCCAGCTCACAAGGCCCTCCTGAATTAAATCAGCCC. Its translation is CASSQGPPELNQP. The whole CDR3 protein is CASSQGPPELNQPQHF. Full variable domain (rest looked up from reference TRBV18 and TRBJ1-5): NAGVMQNPRHLVRRRGQEARLRCSPMKGHSHVYWYRQLPEEGLKFMVYLQKENIIDESGMPKERFSAEFPKEGPSILRIQQVVRGDSAAYFCASSQGPPELNQPQHFGDGTRLSIL.

To note about this clone: The junction differs from germline at one of its ends, possibly a read error. The read gets to within 3 residues of the CDR3 end, and the germline J gene fills in the rest. The rearrangement joins TRBV7-9 to TRBJ2-3; 8 positions agree with TRBD1. The CDR3 has 14 amino acids. Per the germline V gene, CDR1 is SEHNR and CDR2 is FQNEAQ (reference sequence). CDR3: CASSIAGGADTQYF. CDR3 bases read: TGTGCCAGCAGCATAGCAGGGGGCGCAGATACG.

This clone was counted at least ten times. Sequencing ends 3 residues short of the CDR3 end; the germline J gene provides the rest. This rearrangement joins TRBV5-1 to TRBJ1-2; D is perhaps TRBD1 (5 bases). The CDR3 contains 15 residues. Per the germline V gene, CDR1 is SGHRS and CDR2 is YFSETQ. The V and J ends lost 0 bases and 4 bases respectively, with 13 bases between them. The CDR3 sequence: CASSLGDSVFYGYTF. The DNA read from the CDR3 is TGCGCCAGCAGCTTGGGGGACTCCGTATTCTATGGC.

The table lists this clone with many counts. This CDR3 is CASSLDFSNTEAFF. The sequenced CDR3 bases are TGTGCCAGCAGCTTAGACTTCTCCAACACTGAA. This chain uses TRBV13 with TRBJ1-1; D is uncertain. The read terminates 3 residues ahead of where the CDR3 ends, so the germline J gene completes it. The CDR3 contains 14 residues. Trimming left V 1 base short and J 2 bases short, with 8 bases between. Germline CDR1 is PRHDT and CDR2 is FYEKMQ (reference sequence). Full variable domain (outside the CDR3, taken from reference TRBV13 and TRBJ1-1): AAGVIQSPRHLIKEKRETATLKCYPIPRHDTVYWYQQGPGQDPQFLISFYEKMQSDKGSIPDRFSAQQFSDYHSELNMSSLELGDSALYFCASSLDFSNTEAFFGQGTRLTVV.